This T cell receptor beta chain was documented in a study of chemoradiotherapy in HPV16-positive cancers. Findings and caveats of the study: The functional HPV-specific definition rests on just a couple of HPV16-positive patients.

Note on this clone: Antigen: not known.

Generated by immunoSEQ multiplex PCR, the TCRdb table keeps only in-frame clones and is missing some. This table holds approximately 16,000 clones, 88% found once. The CDR3 spans 13 residues. CDR1 and CDR2 from the germline V gene are MNHNY and SVGAGI (reference sequence). Deletions cut 6 bases from V and 0 bases from J, with 6 bases between. The sequenced sample was blood, obtained from a patient who underwent chemoradiotherapy. The gene calls are TRBV6-6 and TRBJ1-3; D not certain. The sequence derives from a human donor with HPV-associated anogenital cancer. DNA for the CDR3: TGTGCCAGCAGGTTGACCTCTGGAAACACCATATATTTT. Translated, it gives CASRLTSGNTIYF.